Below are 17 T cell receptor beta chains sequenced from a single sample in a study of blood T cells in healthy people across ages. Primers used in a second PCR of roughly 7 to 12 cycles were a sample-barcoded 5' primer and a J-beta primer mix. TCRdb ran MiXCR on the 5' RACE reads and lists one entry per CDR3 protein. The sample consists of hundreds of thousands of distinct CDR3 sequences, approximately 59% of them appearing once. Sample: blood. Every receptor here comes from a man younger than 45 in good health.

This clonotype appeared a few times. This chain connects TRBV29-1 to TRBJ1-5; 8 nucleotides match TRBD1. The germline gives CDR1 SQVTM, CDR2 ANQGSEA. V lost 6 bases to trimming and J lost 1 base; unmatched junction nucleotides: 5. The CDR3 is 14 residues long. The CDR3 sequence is CSVSQGGSNQPQHF. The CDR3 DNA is TGCAGCGTGTCACAGGGGGGGAGCAATCAGCCCCAGCATTTT.

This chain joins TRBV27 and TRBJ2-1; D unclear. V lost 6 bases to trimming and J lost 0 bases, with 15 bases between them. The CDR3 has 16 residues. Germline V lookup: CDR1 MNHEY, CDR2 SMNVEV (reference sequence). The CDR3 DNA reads TGTGCCAGCAGCTTCCAATCGATCAGCTCCTACAATGAGCAGTTCTTC. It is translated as CASSFQSISSYNEQFF.

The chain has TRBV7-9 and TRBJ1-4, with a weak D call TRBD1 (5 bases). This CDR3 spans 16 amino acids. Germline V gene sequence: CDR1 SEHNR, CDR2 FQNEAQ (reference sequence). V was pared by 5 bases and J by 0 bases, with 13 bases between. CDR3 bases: TGTGCCAGCAGCCCCGGACATCCCCCAACTAATGAAAAACTGTTTTTT. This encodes CASSPGHPPTNEKLFF.

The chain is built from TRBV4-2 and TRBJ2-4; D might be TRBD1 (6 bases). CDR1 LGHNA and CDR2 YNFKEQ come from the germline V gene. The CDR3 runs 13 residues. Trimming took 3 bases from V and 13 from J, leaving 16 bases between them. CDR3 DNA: TGTGCCAGCAGCCAGCCACAGGGTGGTGAGCAGTACTTC. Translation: CASSQPQGGEQYF.

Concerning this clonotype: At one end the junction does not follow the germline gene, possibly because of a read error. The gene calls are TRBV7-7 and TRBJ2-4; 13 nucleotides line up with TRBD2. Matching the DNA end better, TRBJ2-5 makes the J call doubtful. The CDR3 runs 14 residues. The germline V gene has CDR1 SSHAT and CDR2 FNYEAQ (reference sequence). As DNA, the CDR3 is TGTGCTAGCAGAGGACTAGCGGGGGAAGAGACCCAGTACTTC. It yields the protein CASRGLAGEETQYF.

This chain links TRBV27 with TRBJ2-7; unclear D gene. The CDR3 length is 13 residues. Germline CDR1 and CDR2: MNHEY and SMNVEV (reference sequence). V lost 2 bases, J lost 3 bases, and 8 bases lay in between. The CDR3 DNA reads TGTGCCAGCAGTTTAAACTCCTTCTACGAGCAGTACTTC. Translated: CASSLNSFYEQYF.

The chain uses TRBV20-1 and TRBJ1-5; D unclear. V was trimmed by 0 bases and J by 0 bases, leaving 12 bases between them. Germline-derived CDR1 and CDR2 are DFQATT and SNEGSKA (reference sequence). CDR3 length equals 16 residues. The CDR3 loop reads CSARDANRYSNQPQHF. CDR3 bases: TGCAGTGCTAGAGATGCGAACCGTTATAGCAATCAGCCCCAGCATTTT.

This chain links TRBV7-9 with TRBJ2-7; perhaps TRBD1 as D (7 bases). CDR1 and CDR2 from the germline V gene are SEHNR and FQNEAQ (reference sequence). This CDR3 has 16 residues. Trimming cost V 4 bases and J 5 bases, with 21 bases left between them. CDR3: CASSSFRGSRGDEQYF. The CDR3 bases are TGTGCCAGCAGCTCGTTCCGGGGTAGCAGGGGGGACGAGCAGTACTTC.

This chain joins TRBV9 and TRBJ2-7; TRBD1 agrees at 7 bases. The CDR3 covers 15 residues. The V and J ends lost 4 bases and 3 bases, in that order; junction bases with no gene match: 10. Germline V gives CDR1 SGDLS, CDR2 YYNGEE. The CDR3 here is CASSPTGQLIYEQYF. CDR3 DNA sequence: TGTGCCAGCAGCCCGACGGGACAGCTCATCTACGAGCAGTACTTC.

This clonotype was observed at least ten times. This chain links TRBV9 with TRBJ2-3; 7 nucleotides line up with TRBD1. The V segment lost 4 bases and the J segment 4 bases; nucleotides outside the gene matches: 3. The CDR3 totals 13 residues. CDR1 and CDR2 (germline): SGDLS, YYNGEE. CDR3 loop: CASSPGQSDTQYF. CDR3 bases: TGTGCCAGCAGCCCGGGACAGTCAGATACGCAGTATTTT.

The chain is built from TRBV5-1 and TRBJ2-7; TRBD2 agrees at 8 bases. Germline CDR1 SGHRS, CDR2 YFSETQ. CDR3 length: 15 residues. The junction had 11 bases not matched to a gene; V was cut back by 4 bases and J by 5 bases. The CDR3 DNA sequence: TGCGCCAGCAGCCCGTGGCGGGAGGCGATCGACGAGCAGTACTTC. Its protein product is CASSPWREAIDEQYF.

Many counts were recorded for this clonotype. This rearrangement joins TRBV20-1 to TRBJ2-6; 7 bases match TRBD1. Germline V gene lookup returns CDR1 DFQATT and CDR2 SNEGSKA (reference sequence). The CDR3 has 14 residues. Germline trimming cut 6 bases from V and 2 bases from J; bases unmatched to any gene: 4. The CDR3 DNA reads TGCAGTGCCACCGGGACAGCTGGGGCCAACGTCCTGACTTTC. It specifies CSATGTAGANVLTF.

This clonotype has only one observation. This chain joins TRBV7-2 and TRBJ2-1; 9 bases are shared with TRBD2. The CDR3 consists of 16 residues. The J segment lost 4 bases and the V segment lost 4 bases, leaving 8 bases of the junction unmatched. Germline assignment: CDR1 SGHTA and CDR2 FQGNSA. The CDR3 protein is CASSSLAGAFYNEQFF. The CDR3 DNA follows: TGTGCCAGCAGCTCGTTAGCGGGGGCTTTTTACAATGAGCAGTTCTTC.

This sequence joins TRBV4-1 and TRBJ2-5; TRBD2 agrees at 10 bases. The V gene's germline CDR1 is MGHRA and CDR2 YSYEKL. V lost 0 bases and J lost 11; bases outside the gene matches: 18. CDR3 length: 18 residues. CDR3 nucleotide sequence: TGCGCCAGCAGCCAAGATTTAGCTAGCGGGGGCTCCTACAATGAGCAGTACTTC. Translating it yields CASSQDLASGGSYNEQYF.

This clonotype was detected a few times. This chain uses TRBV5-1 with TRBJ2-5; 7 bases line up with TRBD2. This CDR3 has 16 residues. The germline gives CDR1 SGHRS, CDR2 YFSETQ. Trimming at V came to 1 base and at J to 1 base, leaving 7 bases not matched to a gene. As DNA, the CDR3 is TGCGCCAGCAGCTTGCTCGGGCGGGGGAGCCAAGAGACCCAGTACTTC. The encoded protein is CASSLLGRGSQETQYF. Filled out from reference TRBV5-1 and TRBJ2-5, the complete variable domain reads KAGVTQTPRYLIKTRGQQVTLSCSPISGHRSVSWYQQTPGQGLQFLFEYFSETQRNKGNFPGRFSGRQFSNSRSEMNVSTLELGDSALYLCASSLLGRGSQETQYFGPGTRLLVL.

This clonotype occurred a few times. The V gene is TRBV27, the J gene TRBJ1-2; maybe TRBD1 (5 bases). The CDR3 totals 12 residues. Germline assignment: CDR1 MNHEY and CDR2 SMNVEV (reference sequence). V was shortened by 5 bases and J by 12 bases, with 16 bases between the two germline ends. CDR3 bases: TGTGCCAGCAGTGCTTCAGTCGGGGCCGACACCTTC. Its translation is CASSASVGADTF.

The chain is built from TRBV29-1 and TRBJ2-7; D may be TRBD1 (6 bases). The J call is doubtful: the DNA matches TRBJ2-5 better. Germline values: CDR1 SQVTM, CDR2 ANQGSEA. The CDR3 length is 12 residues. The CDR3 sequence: CSERTGLETQYF. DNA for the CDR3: TGCAGCGAACGCACAGGGCTCGAGACCCAGTACTTC.